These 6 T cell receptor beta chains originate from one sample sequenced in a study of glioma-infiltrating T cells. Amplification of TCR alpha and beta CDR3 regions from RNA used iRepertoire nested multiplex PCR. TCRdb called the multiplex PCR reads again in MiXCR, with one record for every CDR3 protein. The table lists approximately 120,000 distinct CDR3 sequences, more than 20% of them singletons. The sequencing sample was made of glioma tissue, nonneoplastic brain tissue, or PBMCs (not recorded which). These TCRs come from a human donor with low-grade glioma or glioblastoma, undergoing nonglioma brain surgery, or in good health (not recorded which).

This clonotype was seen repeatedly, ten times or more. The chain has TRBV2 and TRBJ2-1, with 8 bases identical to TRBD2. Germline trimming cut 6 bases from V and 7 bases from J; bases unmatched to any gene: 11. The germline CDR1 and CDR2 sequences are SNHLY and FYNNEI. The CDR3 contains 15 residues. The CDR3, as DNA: TGTGCCAGCAGCCGGCAAGCGGGAGTGATTAATGAGCAGTTCTTC. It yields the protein CASSRQAGVINEQFF.

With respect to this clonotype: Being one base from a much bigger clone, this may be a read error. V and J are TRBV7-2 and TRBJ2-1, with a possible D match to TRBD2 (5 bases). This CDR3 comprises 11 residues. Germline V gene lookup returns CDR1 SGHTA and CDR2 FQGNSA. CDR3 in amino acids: CASSHGENRLF. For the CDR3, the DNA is TGTGCCAGCAGCCACGGGGAGAATCGGCTCTTC.

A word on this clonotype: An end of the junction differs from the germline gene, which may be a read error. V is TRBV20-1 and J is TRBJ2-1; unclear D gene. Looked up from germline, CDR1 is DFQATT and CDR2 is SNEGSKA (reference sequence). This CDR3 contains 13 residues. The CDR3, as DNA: TGCAGTGCTCGAGACCAGGTCCACAATGAGCAGTTCTTC. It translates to CSARDQVHNEQFF.

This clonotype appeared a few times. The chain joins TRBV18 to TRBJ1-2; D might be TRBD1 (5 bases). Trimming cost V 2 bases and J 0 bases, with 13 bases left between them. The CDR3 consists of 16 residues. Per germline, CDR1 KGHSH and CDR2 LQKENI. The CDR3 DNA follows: TGTGCCAGCTCACCAGACCGGGGGGTAACTAACTATGGCTACACCTTC. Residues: CASSPDRGVTNYGYTF.

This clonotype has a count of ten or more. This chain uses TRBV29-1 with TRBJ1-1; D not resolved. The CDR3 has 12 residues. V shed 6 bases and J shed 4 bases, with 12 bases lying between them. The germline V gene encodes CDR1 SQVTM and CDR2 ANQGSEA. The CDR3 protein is CSVGREGTEAFF. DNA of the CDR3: TGCAGCGTAGGGAGGGAGGGCACTGAAGCTTTCTTT. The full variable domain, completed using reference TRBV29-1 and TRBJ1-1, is SAVISQKPSRDICQRGTSLTIQCQVDSQVTMMFWYRQQPGQSLTLIATANQGSEATYESGFVIDKFPISRPNLTFSTLTVSNMSPEDSSIYLCSVGREGTEAFFGQGTRLTVV.

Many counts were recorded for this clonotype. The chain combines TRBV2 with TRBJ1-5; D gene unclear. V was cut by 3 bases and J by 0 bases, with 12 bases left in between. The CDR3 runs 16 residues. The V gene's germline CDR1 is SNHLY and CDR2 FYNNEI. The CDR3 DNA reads TGTGCCAGCAGTGATGTGCAGCCGTATAGCAATCAGCCCCAGCATTTT. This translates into CASSDVQPYSNQPQHF. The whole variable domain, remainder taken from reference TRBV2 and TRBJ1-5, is EPEVTQTPSHQVTQMGQEVILRCVPISNHLYFYWYRQILGQKVEFLVSFYNNEISEKSEIFDDQFSVERPDGSNFTLKIRSTKLEDSAMYFCASSDVQPYSNQPQHFGDGTRLSIL.